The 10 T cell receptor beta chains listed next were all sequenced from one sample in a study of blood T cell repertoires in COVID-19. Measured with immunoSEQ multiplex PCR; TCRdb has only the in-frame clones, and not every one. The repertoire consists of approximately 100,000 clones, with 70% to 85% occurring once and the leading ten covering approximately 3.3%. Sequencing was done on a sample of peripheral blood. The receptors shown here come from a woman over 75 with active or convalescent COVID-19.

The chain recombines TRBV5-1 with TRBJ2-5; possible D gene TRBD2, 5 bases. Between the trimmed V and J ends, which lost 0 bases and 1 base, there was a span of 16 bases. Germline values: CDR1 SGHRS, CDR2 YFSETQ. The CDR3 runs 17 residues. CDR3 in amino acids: CASSLVRSGSIQETQYF. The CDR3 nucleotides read TGCGCCAGCAGCTTGGTGCGGAGCGGATCCATCCAAGAGACCCAGTACTTC.

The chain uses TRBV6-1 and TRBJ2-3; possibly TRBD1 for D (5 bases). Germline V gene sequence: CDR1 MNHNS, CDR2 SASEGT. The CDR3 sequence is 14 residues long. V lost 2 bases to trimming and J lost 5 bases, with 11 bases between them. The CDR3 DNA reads TGTGCCAGCAGTGAACAGGGATATGGAGATACGCAGTATTTT. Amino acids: CASSEQGYGDTQYF.

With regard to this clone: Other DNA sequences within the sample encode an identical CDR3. The chain's CDR3 is CASSLDGRSNQPQHF. CDR3 bases: TGTGCCAGCAGCTTAGATGGCAGAAGTAATCAGCCCCAGCATTTT. This rearrangement joins TRBV7-8 to TRBJ1-5; D is unclear. This CDR3 has 15 residues. The germline V and J ends were trimmed by 1 base and 4 bases, with 11 bases remaining between them. CDR1 SGHVS and CDR2 FQNEAQ come from the germline V gene.

CDR3 amino acids: CASRPTGPQGAQYF. The CDR3 DNA reads TGTGCCAGTAGACCCACAGGGCCCCAAGGGGCCCAGTACTTC. The J gene is TRBJ2-5, the V gene TRBV19, with D perhaps TRBD1 (6 bases). The CDR3 totals 14 residues. Germline V lookup: CDR1 LNHDA, CDR2 SQIVND (reference sequence). V lost 6 bases and J lost 9, with 20 bases in between.

CDR3 in amino acids: CASSGYASGTYNEQFF. DNA for the CDR3: TGTGCCAGCAGTGGGTATGCTAGCGGAACCTACAATGAGCAGTTCTTC. The chain links TRBV25-1 to TRBJ2-1; 7 bases align to TRBD2. This CDR3 is 16 amino acids long. The germline V gene encodes CDR1 MGHDK and CDR2 SYGVNS. V was pared by 4 bases and J by 2 bases, with 8 bases of the junction left unmatched.

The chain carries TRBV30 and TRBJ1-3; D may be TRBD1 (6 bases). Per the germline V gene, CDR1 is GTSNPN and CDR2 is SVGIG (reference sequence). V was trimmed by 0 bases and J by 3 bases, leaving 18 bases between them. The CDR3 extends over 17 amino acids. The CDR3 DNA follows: TGTGCCTGGAGTGTACGGGCGGCAGGGGATCTTGGAAACACCATATATTTT. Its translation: CAWSVRAAGDLGNTIYF.

The CDR3 spells CASSPSVDLGVQETQYF. The CDR3 region has the DNA TGCGCCAGCAGCCCGTCCGTTGATTTGGGCGTTCAAGAGACCCAGTACTTC. V and J are TRBV5-1 and TRBJ2-5; D remains ambiguous. Germline loops: CDR1 SGHRS, CDR2 YFSETQ. Between the trimmed V and J ends, which lost 4 bases and 2 bases, there was a span of 21 bases. This CDR3 spans 17 amino acids.

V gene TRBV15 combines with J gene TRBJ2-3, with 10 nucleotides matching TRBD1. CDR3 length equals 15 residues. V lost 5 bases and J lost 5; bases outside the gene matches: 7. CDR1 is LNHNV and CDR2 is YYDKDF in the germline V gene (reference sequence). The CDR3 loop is CATSPRTGGIDTQYF. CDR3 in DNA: TGTGCCACCAGCCCCCGGACAGGGGGGATAGATACGCAGTATTTT.

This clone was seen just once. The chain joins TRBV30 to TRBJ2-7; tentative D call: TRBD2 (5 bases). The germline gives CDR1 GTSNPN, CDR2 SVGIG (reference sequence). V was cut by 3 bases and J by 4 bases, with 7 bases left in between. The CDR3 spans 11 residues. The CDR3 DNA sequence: TGTGCCTGGAGCCGAGGGTACGAGCAGTACTTC. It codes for CAWSRGYEQYF.

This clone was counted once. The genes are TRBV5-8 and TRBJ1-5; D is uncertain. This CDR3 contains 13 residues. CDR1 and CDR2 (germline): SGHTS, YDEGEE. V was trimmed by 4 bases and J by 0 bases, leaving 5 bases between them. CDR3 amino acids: CASSRGSNQPQHF. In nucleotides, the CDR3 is TGTGCCAGCAGCCGGGGTAGCAATCAGCCCCAGCATTTT.